By share, the clone carrying this T cell receptor (beta chain) ranks as medium-sized. Its antigen is currently unknown. The sample belongs to a study of breast tumors, draining lymph nodes, adjacent tissues. Study results and caveats: Findings are consistent with lymph node origin and intratumoral expansion of most tumor T cells.

TCRdb itself ran the multiplex PCR reads through MiXCR, one entry per CDR3 protein. The sample includes 11,000 or so distinct CDR3 sequences, about 56% seen only once; the top ten take 36%. The CDR3 totals 13 residues. The V end lost 4 bases, the J end lost 0 bases, and 4 bases lay between the germline ends. Per the germline V gene, CDR1 is SQVTM and CDR2 is ANQGSEA. This clonotype was sampled from a female donor with breast cancer. Some clones in this sample may be carry-over from other donors' samples. V gene TRBV29-1 combines with J gene TRBJ2-6; no firm D call. Source material: breast tumor tissue. The CDR3 sequence: CSVVGSGANVLTF. The CDR3 DNA follows: TGCAGCGTTGTAGGCTCTGGGGCCAACGTCCTGACTTTC.